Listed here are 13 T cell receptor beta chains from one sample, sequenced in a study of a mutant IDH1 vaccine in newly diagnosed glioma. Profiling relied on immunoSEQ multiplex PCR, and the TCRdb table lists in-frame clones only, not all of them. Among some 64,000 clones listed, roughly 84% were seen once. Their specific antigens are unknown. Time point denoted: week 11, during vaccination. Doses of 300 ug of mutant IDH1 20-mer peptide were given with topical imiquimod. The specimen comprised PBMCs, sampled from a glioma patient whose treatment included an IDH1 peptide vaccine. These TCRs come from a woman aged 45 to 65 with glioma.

CDR3 DNA: TGTGCCTGGAGTGCAGGGAACAATCAGCCCCAGCATTTT. This sequence encodes CAWSAGNNQPQHF. The rearrangement uses TRBV30 and TRBJ1-5; D possibly corresponds to TRBD1 (5 bases). The CDR3 is 13 residues long. Germline loops: CDR1 GTSNPN, CDR2 SVGIG (reference sequence). V was clipped by 1 base and J by 3 bases, with 7 bases between them.

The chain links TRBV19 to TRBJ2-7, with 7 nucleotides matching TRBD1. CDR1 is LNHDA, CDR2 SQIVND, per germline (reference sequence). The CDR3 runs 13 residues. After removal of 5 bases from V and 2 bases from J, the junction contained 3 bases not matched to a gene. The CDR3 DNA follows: TGTGCCAGTAGTTGGCAGGGGGCCTACGAGCAGTACTTC. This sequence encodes CASSWQGAYEQYF.

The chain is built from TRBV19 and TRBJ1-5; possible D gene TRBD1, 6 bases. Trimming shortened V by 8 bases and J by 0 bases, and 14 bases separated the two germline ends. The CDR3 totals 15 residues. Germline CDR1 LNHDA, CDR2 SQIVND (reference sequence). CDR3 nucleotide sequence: TGTGCCAGTTCCGGGGACAACTATAGCAATCAGCCCCAGCATTTT. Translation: CASSGDNYSNQPQHF. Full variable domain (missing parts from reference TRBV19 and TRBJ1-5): DGGITQSPKYLFRKEGQNVTLSCEQNLNHDAMYWYRQDPGQGLRLIYYSQIVNDFQKGDIAEGYSVSREKKESFPLTVTSAQKNPTAFYLCASSGDNYSNQPQHFGDGTRLSIL.

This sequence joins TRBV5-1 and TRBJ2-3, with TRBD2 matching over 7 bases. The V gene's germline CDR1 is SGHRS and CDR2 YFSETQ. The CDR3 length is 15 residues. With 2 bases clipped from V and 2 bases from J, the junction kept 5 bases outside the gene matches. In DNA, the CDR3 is TGCGCCAGCAGCTTTAGACGGGGGGACACAGATACGCAGTATTTT. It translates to CASSFRRGDTDTQYF.

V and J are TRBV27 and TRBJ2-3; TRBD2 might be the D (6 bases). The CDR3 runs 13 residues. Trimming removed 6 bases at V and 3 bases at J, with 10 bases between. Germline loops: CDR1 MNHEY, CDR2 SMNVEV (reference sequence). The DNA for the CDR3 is TGTGCCAGCAGACCCCGGGGGACAGATACGCAGTATTTT. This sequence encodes CASRPRGTDTQYF.

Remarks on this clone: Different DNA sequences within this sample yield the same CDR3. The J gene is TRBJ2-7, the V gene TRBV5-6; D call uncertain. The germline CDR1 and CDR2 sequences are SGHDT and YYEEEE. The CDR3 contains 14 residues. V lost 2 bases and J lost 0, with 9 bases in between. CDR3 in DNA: TGTGCCAGCAGCTTAGCCAGGACCTCCTACGAGCAGTACTTC. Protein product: CASSLARTSYEQYF. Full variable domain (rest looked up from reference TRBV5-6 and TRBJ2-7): DAGVTQSPTHLIKTRGQQVTLRCSPKSGHDTVSWYQQALGQGPQFIFQYYEEEERQRGNFPDRFSGHQFPNYSSELNVNALLLGDSALYLCASSLARTSYEQYFGPGTRLTVT.

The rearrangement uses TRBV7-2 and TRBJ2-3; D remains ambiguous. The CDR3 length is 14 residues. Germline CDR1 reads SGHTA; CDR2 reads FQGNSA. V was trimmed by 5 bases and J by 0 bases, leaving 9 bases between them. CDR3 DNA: TGTGCCAGCAGCCCGACGGCTAGCACAGATACGCAGTATTTT. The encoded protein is CASSPTASTDTQYF. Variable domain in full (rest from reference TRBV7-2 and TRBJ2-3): GAGVSQSPSNKVTEKGKDVELRCDPISGHTALYWYRQSLGQGLEFLIYFQGNSAPDKSGLPSDRFSAERTGGSVSTLTIQRTQQEDSAVYLCASSPTASTDTQYFGPGTRLTVL.

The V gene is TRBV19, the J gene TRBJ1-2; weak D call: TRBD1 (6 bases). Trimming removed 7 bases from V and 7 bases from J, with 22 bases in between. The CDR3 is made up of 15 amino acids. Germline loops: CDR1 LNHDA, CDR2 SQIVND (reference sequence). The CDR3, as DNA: TGTGCCAGTACCCTAACCACAGGGTATCGCGTTGGCTACACCTTC. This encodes CASTLTTGYRVGYTF.

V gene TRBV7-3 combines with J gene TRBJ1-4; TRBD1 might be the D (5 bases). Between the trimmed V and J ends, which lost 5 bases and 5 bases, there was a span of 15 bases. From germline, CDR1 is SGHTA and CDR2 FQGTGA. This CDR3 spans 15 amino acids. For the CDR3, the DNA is TGTGCCAGCAGCCCGTCGACAGTAAGAAATGAAAAACTGTTTTTT. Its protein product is CASSPSTVRNEKLFF.

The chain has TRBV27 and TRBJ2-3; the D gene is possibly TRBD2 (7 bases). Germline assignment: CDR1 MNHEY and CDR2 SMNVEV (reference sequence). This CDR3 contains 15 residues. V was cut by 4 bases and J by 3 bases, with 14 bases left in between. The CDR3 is CASSSQGRGTDTQYF. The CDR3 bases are TGTGCCAGCAGTTCTCAGGGGAGGGGGACAGATACGCAGTATTTT.

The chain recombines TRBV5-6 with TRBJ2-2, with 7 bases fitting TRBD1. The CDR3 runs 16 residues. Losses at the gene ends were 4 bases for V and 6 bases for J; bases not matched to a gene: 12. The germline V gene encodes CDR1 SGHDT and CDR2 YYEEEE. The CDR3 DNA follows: TGTGCCAGCAGCCAAGACAGGGTCCTAATCCCCGGGGAGCTGTTTTTT. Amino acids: CASSQDRVLIPGELFF.

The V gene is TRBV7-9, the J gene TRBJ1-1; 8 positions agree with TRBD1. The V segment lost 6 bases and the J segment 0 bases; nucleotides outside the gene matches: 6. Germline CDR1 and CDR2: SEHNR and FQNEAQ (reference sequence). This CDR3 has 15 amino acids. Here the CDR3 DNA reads TGTGCCAGCAGGCAGGGGGCTGGATTGAACACTGAAGCTTTCTTT. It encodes CASRQGAGLNTEAFF.

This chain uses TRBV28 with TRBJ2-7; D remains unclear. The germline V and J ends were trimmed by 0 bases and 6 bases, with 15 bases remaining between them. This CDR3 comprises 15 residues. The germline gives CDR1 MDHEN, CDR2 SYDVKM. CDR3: CASSLWAAGPLEQYF. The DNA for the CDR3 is TGTGCCAGCAGTTTATGGGCGGCCGGTCCCCTCGAGCAGTACTTC.